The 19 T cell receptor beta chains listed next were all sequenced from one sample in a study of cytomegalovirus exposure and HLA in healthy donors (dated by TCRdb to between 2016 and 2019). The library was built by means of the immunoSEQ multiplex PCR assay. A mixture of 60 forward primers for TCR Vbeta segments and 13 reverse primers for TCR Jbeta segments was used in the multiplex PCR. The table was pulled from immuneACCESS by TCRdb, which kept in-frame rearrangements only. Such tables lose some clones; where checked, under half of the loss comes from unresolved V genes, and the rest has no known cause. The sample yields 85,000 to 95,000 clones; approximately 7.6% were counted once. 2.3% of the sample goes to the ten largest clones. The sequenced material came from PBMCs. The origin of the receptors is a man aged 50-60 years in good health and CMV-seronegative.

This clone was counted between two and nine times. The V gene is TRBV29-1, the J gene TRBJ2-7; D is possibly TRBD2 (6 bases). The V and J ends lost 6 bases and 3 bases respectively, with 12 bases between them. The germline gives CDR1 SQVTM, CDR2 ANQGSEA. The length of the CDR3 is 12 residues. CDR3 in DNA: TGCAGCGTGCGGGATTTTAACTACGAGCAGTACTTC. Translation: CSVRDFNYEQYF.

CDR3 nucleotide sequence: TGCGCCAGCAGTGACAGGGGGGGCACAGATACGCAGTATTTT. Its translation: CASSDRGGTDTQYF. The chain employs TRBV10-2 and TRBJ2-3, with D possibly being TRBD1 (7 bases). Germline V CDR1 and CDR2: WSHSY, SAAADI. Deletions cut 3 bases from V and 1 base from J, with 8 bases between. The CDR3 covers 14 residues.

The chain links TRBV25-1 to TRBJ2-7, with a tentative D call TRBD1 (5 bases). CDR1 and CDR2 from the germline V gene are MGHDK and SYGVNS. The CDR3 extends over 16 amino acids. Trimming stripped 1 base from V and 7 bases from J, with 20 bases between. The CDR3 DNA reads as TGTGCCAGCAGTGAATCATTTGGCAGGGCTCCGCGGGAGCAGTACTTC. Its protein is CASSESFGRAPREQYF.

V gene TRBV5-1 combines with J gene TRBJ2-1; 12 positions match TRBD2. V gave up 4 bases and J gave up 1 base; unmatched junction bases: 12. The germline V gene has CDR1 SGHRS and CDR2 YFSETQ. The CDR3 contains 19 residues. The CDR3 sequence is CASSLTLAGGRSSYNEQFF. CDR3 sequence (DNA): TGCGCCAGCAGCCTAACCCTAGCGGGGGGGCGTTCATCCTACAATGAGCAGTTCTTC.

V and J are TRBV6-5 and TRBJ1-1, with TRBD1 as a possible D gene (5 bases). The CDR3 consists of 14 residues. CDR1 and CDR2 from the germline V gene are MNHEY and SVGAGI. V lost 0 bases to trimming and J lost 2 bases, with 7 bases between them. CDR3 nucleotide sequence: TGTGCCAGCAGTTACTCCCAGGGCAACACTGAAGCTTTCTTT. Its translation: CASSYSQGNTEAFF.

The CDR3 loop reads CATSREGQGSYEQYF. CDR3 DNA: TGTGCCACCAGCAGGGAGGGACAGGGGTCCTACGAGCAGTACTTC. The rearrangement links TRBV15 to TRBJ2-7; the match to TRBD1 covers 10 bases. After removal of 3 bases from V and 1 base from J, the junction contained 3 bases not matched to a gene. CDR3 length equals 15 residues. Germline-derived CDR1 and CDR2 are LNHNV and YYDKDF (reference sequence).

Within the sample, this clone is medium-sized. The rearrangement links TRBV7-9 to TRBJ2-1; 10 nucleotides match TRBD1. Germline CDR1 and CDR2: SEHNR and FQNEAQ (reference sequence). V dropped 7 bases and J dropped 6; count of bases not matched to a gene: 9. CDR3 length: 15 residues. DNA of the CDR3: TGTGCCAGCAACCCCCGGGACAGGGGTTCCAATGAGCAGTTCTTC. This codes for CASNPRDRGSNEQFF.

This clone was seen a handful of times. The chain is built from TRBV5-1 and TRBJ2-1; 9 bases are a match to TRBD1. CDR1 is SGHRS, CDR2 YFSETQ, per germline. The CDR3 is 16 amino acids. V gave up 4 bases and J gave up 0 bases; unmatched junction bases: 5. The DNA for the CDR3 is TGCGCCAGCAGCGGGGGGACAGGGAGCTCCTACAATGAGCAGTTCTTC. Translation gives CASSGGTGSSYNEQFF.

The DNA of the CDR3 is TGCGCCAGCAGCCAAGGATTATCGGGGTCAGATACGCAGTATTTT. It codes for CASSQGLSGSDTQYF. The genes are TRBV4-1 and TRBJ2-3; the D gene is possibly TRBD2 (5 bases). Germline CDR1 and CDR2: MGHRA and YSYEKL. The CDR3 has 15 amino acids. Deletions cut 1 base from V and 4 bases from J, with 12 bases between.

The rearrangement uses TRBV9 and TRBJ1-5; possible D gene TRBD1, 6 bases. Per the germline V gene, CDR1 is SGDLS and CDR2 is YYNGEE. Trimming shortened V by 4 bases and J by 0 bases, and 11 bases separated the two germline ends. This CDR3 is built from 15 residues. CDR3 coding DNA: TGTGCCAGCAGCCTCGGGGGGGCTAGCAATCAGCCCCAGCATTTT. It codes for CASSLGGASNQPQHF.

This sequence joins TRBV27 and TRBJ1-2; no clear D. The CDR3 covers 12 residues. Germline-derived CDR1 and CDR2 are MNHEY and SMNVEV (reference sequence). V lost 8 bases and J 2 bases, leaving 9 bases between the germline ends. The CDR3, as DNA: TGTGCCAGCTCGACACCAAACTATGGCTACACCTTC. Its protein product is CASSTPNYGYTF.

This CDR3 is CASSPGTVIETQYF. The CDR3 DNA reads as TGTGCCAGCAGCCCCGGGACAGTTATTGAGACCCAGTACTTC. This sequence joins TRBV7-2 and TRBJ2-5; 7 bases match TRBD1. The CDR3 sequence is 14 residues long. J lost 5 bases, V lost 5 bases, and 8 bases had no gene match. CDR1 and CDR2 from the germline V gene are SGHTA and FQGNSA.

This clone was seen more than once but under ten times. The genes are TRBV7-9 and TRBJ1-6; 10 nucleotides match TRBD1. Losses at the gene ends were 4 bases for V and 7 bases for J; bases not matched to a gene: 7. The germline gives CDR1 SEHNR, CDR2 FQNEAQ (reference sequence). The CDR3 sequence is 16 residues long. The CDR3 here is CASSSPPGQGNSPLHF. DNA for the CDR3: TGTGCCAGCAGCTCCCCTCCGGGACAGGGGAATTCACCCCTCCACTTT.

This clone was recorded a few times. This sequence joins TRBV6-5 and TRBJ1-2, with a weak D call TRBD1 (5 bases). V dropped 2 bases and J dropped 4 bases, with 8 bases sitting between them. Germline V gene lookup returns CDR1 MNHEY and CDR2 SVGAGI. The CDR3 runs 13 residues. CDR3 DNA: TGTGCCAGCAGTTACAGACAGCTCTATGGCTACACCTTC. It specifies CASSYRQLYGYTF.

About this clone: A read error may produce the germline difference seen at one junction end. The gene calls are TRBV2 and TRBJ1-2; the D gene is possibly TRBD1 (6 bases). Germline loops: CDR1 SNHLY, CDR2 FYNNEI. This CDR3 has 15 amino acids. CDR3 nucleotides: TGTGCCAGCAGTGAATATACAGGGCTCAACTATGGCTACATCTTC. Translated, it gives CASSEYTGLNYGYIF.

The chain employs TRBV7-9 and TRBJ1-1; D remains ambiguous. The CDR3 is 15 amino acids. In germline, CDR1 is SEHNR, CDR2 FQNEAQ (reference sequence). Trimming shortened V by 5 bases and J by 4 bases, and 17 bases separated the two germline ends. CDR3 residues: CASSVDNRLLTEAFF. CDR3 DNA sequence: TGTGCCAGCAGCGTCGACAATCGGCTACTCACTGAAGCTTTCTTT.

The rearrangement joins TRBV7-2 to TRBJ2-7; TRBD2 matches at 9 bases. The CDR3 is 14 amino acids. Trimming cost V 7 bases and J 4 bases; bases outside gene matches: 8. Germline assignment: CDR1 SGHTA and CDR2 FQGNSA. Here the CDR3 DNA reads TGTGCCAGCACCGAAGCGGGAGGTGGGTACGAGCAGTACTTC. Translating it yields CASTEAGGGYEQYF. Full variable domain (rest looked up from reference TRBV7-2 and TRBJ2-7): GAGVSQSPSNKVTEKGKDVELRCDPISGHTALYWYRQSLGQGLEFLIYFQGNSAPDKSGLPSDRFSAERTGGSVSTLTIQRTQQEDSAVYLCASTEAGGGYEQYFGPGTRLTVT.

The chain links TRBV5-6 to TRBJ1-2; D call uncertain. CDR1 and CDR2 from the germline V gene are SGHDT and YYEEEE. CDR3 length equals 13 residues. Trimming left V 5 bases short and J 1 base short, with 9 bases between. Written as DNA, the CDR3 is TGTGCCAGCAGACGCGGGAGTAACTATGGCTACACCTTC. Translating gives CASRRGSNYGYTF.

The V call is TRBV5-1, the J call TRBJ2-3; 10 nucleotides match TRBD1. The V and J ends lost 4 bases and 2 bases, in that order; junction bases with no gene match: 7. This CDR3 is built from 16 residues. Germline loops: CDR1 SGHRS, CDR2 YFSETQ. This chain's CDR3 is CASSKGTGVNTDTQYF. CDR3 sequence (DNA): TGCGCCAGCAGCAAGGGGACAGGGGTAAACACAGATACGCAGTATTTT. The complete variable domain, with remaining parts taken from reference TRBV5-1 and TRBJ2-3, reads KAGVTQTPRYLIKTRGQQVTLSCSPISGHRSVSWYQQTPGQGLQFLFEYFSETQRNKGNFPGRFSGRQFSNSRSEMNVSTLELGDSALYLCASSKGTGVNTDTQYFGPGTRLTVL.